What follows are 16 T cell receptor beta chains derived from one specimen sequenced in a study of a mutant IDH1 vaccine in newly diagnosed glioma. The time point here: baseline, week 1 (first vaccination visit). The treatment is: pre-vaccination baseline after standard-of-care therapy. Sequenced by immunoSEQ multiplex PCR; TCRdb stores in-frame clones only, minus some. The sample has 55,000 to 70,000 clones, 70% to 80% seen once. The starting material was PBMCs, obtained from a glioma patient treated with radiotherapy, temozolomide or both. The receptors derive from a man in his forties or fifties with glioma.

This clone was picked up one time. The chain has TRBV6-1 and TRBJ1-5, with a weak D call TRBD1 (5 bases). Germline assignment: CDR1 MNHNS and CDR2 SASEGT. The CDR3 sequence is 13 residues long. V lost 7 bases to trimming and J lost 6 bases, with 13 bases between them. The CDR3 here is CASTWDGIQPQHF. The CDR3 nucleotides are TGTGCCAGCACCTGGGACGGGATTCAGCCCCAGCATTTT.

CDR3 nucleotide sequence: TGTGCCAGTAGTATCCGGGACAGACATCAGCCCCAGCATTTT. This gives the protein CASSIRDRHQPQHF. The gene calls are TRBV19 and TRBJ1-5; 7 bases are shared with TRBD1. The V gene's germline CDR1 is LNHDA and CDR2 SQIVND (reference sequence). J was trimmed by 5 bases and V by 3 bases; bases with no gene match: 4. This CDR3 contains 14 residues.

The chain is built from TRBV7-9 and TRBJ2-1; maybe TRBD1 (6 bases). V was pared by 7 bases and J by 6 bases, with 19 bases between. Germline V lookup: CDR1 SEHNR, CDR2 FQNEAQ (reference sequence). The CDR3 contains 15 residues. The chain's CDR3 is CASTIRGVTGNEQFF. DNA for the CDR3: TGTGCCAGCACCATCAGGGGAGTGACCGGCAATGAGCAGTTCTTC.

This clone was seen a handful of times. The chain employs TRBV19 and TRBJ1-6; no definite D call. CDR1 is LNHDA, CDR2 SQIVND, per germline (reference sequence). This CDR3 spans 15 amino acids. The germline V and J ends were trimmed by 5 bases and 4 bases, with 12 bases remaining between them. CDR3 coding DNA: TGTGCCAGTAGTGCACCGGGGATTTATAATTCACCCCTCCACTTT. Protein sequence: CASSAPGIYNSPLHF.

The chain has TRBV4-2 and TRBJ2-1, with 13 bases lining up with TRBD2. The ends lost 4 bases at V and 4 bases at J; junction bases unmatched: 13. Germline V gene data show CDR1 as LGHNA and CDR2 as YNFKEQ. This CDR3 contains 19 residues. Written as DNA, the CDR3 is TGTGCCAGCAGCCCCGGACTAGCGGGAGCCAAAACGAGGTACAATGAGCAGTTCTTC. Translating gives CASSPGLAGAKTRYNEQFF.

V usage is TRBV18 and J usage is TRBJ1-1, with a weak D call TRBD1 (5 bases). The CDR3 sequence is 14 residues long. V was trimmed by 5 bases and J by 5 bases, leaving 15 bases between them. The V gene's germline CDR1 is KGHSH and CDR2 LQKENI. The CDR3 bases are TGTGCCAGCTCAAGGTACGAGAAGGGGACTGAAGCTTTCTTT. It encodes CASSRYEKGTEAFF.

J is TRBJ1-2 and V is TRBV4-1, with D possibly TRBD1 on 6 matching bases. Germline V gene sequence: CDR1 MGHRA, CDR2 YSYEKL. The CDR3 is 15 amino acids. V lost 0 bases to trimming and J lost 3 bases, with 11 bases between them. The CDR3 is CASSQDDYRDYGYTF. Written as DNA, the CDR3 is TGCGCCAGCAGCCAAGATGATTACAGGGACTATGGCTACACCTTC.

V and J are TRBV9 and TRBJ2-1; 11 nucleotides align to TRBD2. Looked up from germline, CDR1 is SGDLS and CDR2 is YYNGEE. This CDR3 has 18 residues. The J segment lost 0 bases and the V segment lost 1 base, leaving 6 bases of the junction unmatched. The CDR3 sequence is CASSVKLAGGSSYNEQFF. CDR3 bases: TGTGCCAGCAGCGTAAAGTTAGCGGGGGGGAGCTCCTACAATGAGCAGTTCTTC.

The table lists this clone with a few counts. The rearrangement joins TRBV6-6 to TRBJ2-7; 8 positions agree with TRBD1. This CDR3 spans 13 amino acids. The V gene end was trimmed by 6 bases and the J gene end by 6 bases; junction bases not matched to a gene: 7. Per germline, CDR1 MNHNY and CDR2 SVGAGI (reference sequence). Here the CDR3 DNA reads TGTGCCAGCAGGGCAGGGGGCCTAAGCGAGCAGTACTTC. Its translation: CASRAGGLSEQYF.

The chain joins TRBV9 to TRBJ1-6; TRBD1 is a possible D gene (5 bases). Trimming stripped 3 bases from V and 5 bases from J, with 15 bases between. The CDR3 loop spans 16 amino acids. CDR1 is SGDLS and CDR2 is YYNGEE in the germline V gene. The CDR3 protein is CASSATPGPNNSPLHF. As DNA, the CDR3 is TGTGCCAGCAGCGCTACTCCGGGACCGAATAATTCACCCCTCCACTTT. Looking up the rest from reference TRBV9 and TRBJ1-6 gives the full variable domain: DSGVTQTPKHLITATGQRVTLRCSPRSGDLSVYWYQQSLDQGLQFLIQYYNGEERAKGNILERFSAQQFPDLHSELNLSSLELGDSALYFCASSATPGPNNSPLHFGNGTRLTVT.

The gene calls are TRBV4-3 and TRBJ1-2; maybe TRBD1 (5 bases). The CDR3 totals 13 residues. Looked up from germline, CDR1 is LGHNA and CDR2 is YSLEER. V lost 4 bases to trimming and J lost 5 bases, with 11 bases between them. The CDR3 is CASSRNGGYGYTF. The DNA of the CDR3 is TGCGCCAGCAGCCGGAACGGGGGGTATGGCTACACCTTC.

This chain uses TRBV5-1 with TRBJ2-3; the match to TRBD1 covers 7 bases. The V gene's germline CDR1 is SGHRS and CDR2 YFSETQ. V was pared by 3 bases and J by 3 bases, with 7 bases of the junction left unmatched. The CDR3 has 15 residues. CDR3 sequence reads: CASSSRQGPTDTQYF. The CDR3 DNA reads as TGCGCCAGCAGCTCGAGACAGGGTCCAACAGATACGCAGTATTTT.

The rearrangement uses TRBV30 and TRBJ1-4; TRBD1 matches 9 bases. Unmatched junction bases numbered 7, after V lost 3 bases and J lost 8 bases. The germline CDR1 and CDR2 sequences are GTSNPN and SVGIG (reference sequence). There are 14 residues in the CDR3. Here the CDR3 reads CAWRVRTGAEKLFF. The CDR3 DNA sequence: TGTGCCTGGAGAGTCCGGACAGGGGCCGAAAAACTGTTTTTT. Full variable domain (missing parts from reference TRBV30 and TRBJ1-4): SQTIHQWPATLVQPVGSPLSLECTVEGTSNPNLYWYRQAAGRGLQLLFYSVGIGQISSEVPQNLSASRPQDRQFILSSKKLLLSDSGFYLCAWRVRTGAEKLFFGSGTQLSVL.

CDR3 bases: TGTGCCAGCAGCTTAGGACGGGGCCTCTCCTACGAGCAGTACTTC. Translated, it gives CASSLGRGLSYEQYF. The gene calls are TRBV7-9 and TRBJ2-7; D may be TRBD1 or TRBD2 (5 bases each). There are 15 residues in the CDR3. Between the trimmed V and J ends, which lost 1 base and 0 bases, there was a span of 10 bases. Germline V gene sequence: CDR1 SEHNR, CDR2 FQNEAQ (reference sequence).

The rearrangement uses TRBV11-2 and TRBJ2-7, with no clear D. The V end lost 3 bases, the J end lost 0 bases, and 6 bases lay between the germline ends. The CDR3 contains 13 residues. Germline V gene data show CDR1 as SGHAT and CDR2 as FQNNGV. This CDR3 is CASSLGFSYEQYF. CDR3 DNA: TGTGCCAGCAGCTTGGGTTTCTCCTACGAGCAGTACTTC.

This clone has just one count. The chain employs TRBV30 and TRBJ2-5; the D is unclear. This CDR3 is 12 amino acids long. V was shortened by 0 bases and J by 4 bases, with 6 bases between the two germline ends. The germline CDR1 and CDR2 sequences are GTSNPN and SVGIG (reference sequence). CDR3 sequence reads: CAWSVVGETQYF. The DNA of the CDR3 is TGTGCCTGGAGTGTAGTAGGAGAGACCCAGTACTTC.